This T cell receptor (beta chain) was sequenced for a study of neurological immune-mediated disorders. Study conclusions and caveats: Sharing of CDR3 amino acid sequences among expanded clones across subjects was absent, suggesting private repertoires in all groups.

MiXCR, applied by TCRdb to the 5' RACE reads, yields one record per CDR3 protein. The sample contains some 70,000 distinct CDR3 sequences, 3.5% to 5% of which appear only once. Trimming took 4 bases from V and 1 from J, leaving 12 bases between them. Per the germline V gene, CDR1 is SGHRS and CDR2 is YFSETQ. The CDR3 is 14 amino acids. This clonotype was counted a few times. The antigen is unknown. The sequenced sample was PBMCs. This rearrangement joins TRBV5-1 to TRBJ2-7; no clear D gene. The TCR sequence derives from a man aged 25-40 years with multiple sclerosis. The CDR3 is CASSTWTESYEQYF. The CDR3 DNA reads as TGCGCCAGCAGCACATGGACCGAGTCCTACGAGCAGTACTTC.